Here is one TCR beta chain with its context. As yet, its antigen is unknown. The sample comes from a study of cytomegalovirus exposure and HLA in healthy donors. Some clones are missing from TCRdb's copy, which holds only in-frame ones; the method was immunoSEQ multiplex PCR. The sample lists about 140,000 clones; about 80% were seen once. General study results and limits: The study designated 150 to 200 TCR beta chains cytomegalovirus-associated. According to a subsequent analysis, TCR clusters identified in the first cohort showed a tendency to co-occur across the 100 to 150 validation repertoires. In vitro data verified a few CMV-associated chains as specific for CMV antigens.

The germline V and J ends were trimmed by 7 bases and 8 bases, with 17 bases remaining between them. The CDR3 totals 13 residues. CDR1 is ENHRY and CDR2 is SYGVKD in the germline V gene. The specimen sequenced was PBMCs. This sequence joins TRBV10-3 and TRBJ1-2, with D possibly matching TRBD1 (5 bases). The sequence derives from a man younger than 45 in good health and CMV-seropositive. CDR3 in DNA: TGTGCCATCAAGGGAGGCGGGGGAATGGGCTACACCTTC. Its translation is CAIKGGGGMGYTF.